A selection of T cell receptor beta chains follows, all from one sample in a study of blood T cell repertoires in COVID-19. TCRdb keeps only in-frame clones here, not all; method: immunoSEQ multiplex PCR. The sample lists approximately 62,000 clones; 76% were seen once. The sequenced sample consisted of peripheral blood. The origin of the receptors is a woman between 45 and 60 years old with active or convalescent COVID-19. CDR3s include the opening cysteine and the closing phenylalanine or tryptophan. D genes are given only for firm matches. Size is omitted from some rows. Given values are once, few, many or a class for expanded clones.

j_gene | abundance | d_gene | v_gene | CDR3nt | CDR3aa
TRBJ2-7 | NA | TRBD1 | TRBV6-6 | TGTGCCAGCAATTCCCTTGGACAGGGGGGATACGAGCAGTACTTC | CASNSLGQGGYEQYF
TRBJ2-1 | few | TRBD2 | TRBV5-4 | TGTGCCAGCAGCCCAGGGACTAGCGGGAGCCCCTACAATGAGCAGTTCTTC | CASSPGTSGSPYNEQFF
TRBJ1-1 | NA | NA | TRBV30 | TGTGCCTGGAGTGTACAGGGTTGGACTGAAGCTTTCTTT | CAWSVQGWTEAFF
TRBJ2-3 | NA | NA | TRBV7-3 | TGTGCCAGCAGCTTGCTCCTAGGCACAGATACGCAGTATTTT | CASSLLLGTDTQYF
TRBJ1-2 | NA | NA | TRBV21-1 | TGTGCCAGCAGCAAAGCGGACAGGGGGTCTTACTATGGCTACACCTTC | CASSKADRGSYYGYTF
TRBJ1-1 | NA | TRBD1 | TRBV4-3 | TGCGCCAGCAGCCAAGCGCAGGGGGCGCGGACTGAAGCTTTCTTT | CASSQAQGARTEAFF
TRBJ2-2 | few | TRBD2 | TRBV4-3 | TGCGCCAGCAGCCAAGGAGCGGGAGGACACACCGGGGAGCTGTTTTTT | CASSQGAGGHTGELFF
TRBJ2-1 | NA | NA | TRBV27 | TGTGCCAGCAGTTTCCAGTATGGCAATGAGCAGTTCTTC | CASSFQYGNEQFF
TRBJ2-2 | NA | TRBD1 | TRBV7-2 | TGTGCCAGCAGCTCCCGACAGGGCGGGGAGCTGTTTTTT | CASSSRQGGELFF
TRBJ2-1 | NA | TRBD1 | TRBV5-4 | TGTGCCAGCAGCGGGGGACAGGGGCCCTACAATGAGCAGTTCTTC | CASSGGQGPYNEQFF
TRBJ1-1 | once | TRBD1 | TRBV6-5 | TGTGCCAGCAGTTACGGACCCGGGACAGGGACGTCTGAAGCTTTCTTT | CASSYGPGTGTSEAFF
TRBJ1-5 | NA | NA | TRBV9 | TGTGCCAGCAGCTCCCCCCGAGGCGACAGCAATCAGCCCCAGCATTTT | CASSSPRGDSNQPQHF
TRBJ2-3 | NA | NA | TRBV10-3 | TGTGCCATCCGGGACTTTAGCACAGATACGCAGTATTTT | CAIRDFSTDTQYF
TRBJ1-1 | NA | TRBD1 | TRBV7-2 | TGTGCCAGCAGCTTATCGGGCAGGGGGACTGAAGCTTTCTTT | CASSLSGRGTEAFF
TRBJ1-5 | NA | NA | TRBV7-3 | TGTGCCAGCAGCTTAAGTCCGGCAGGGCGACAGCCCCAGCATTTT | CASSLSPAGRQPQHF
TRBJ2-2 | NA | TRBD1 | TRBV5-5 | TGTGCCAGCAGCGAACAGGGGGCTAACACCGGGGAGCTGTTTTTT | CASSEQGANTGELFF
TRBJ2-7 | NA | TRBD2 | TRBV2 | TGTGCCAGCAGCGCATCAGGGGGACTAGCCGTCGAGCAGTACTTC | CASSASGGLAVEQYF
TRBJ2-3 | NA | NA | TRBV24-1 | TGTGCCACCAGTGATGCACGGAGGGGTGATACGCAGTATTTT | CATSDARRGDTQYF
TRBJ1-2 | NA | NA | TRBV6-5 | TGTGCCAGCAGTTCCTCCGGGGGGGCGTTATATGGCTACACCTTC | CASSSSGGALYGYTF
TRBJ1-2 | NA | TRBD1 | TRBV18 | TGTGCCAGCTCACCCCTCCCCACAGGGGAACATGGCTACACCTTC | CASSPLPTGEHGYTF
TRBJ2-1 | NA | NA | TRBV9 | TGTGCCAGCAGCCCCGAGGCGGGAAATGAGCAGTTCTTC | CASSPEAGNEQFF
TRBJ1-1 | NA | NA | TRBV5-5 | TGTGCCAGCAGCTTGGTGCCAGGGAGGACTGAAGCTTTCTTT | CASSLVPGRTEAFF
TRBJ2-2 | NA | TRBD1 | TRBV5-1 | TGCGCCAGCAGCTTGGTAGTGGGACAGATCACCGGGGAGCTGTTTTTT | CASSLVVGQITGELFF
TRBJ2-7 | few | NA | TRBV29-1 | TGCAGCGTTGAGGACAGAGGGAGTACCTCCTACGAGCAGTACTTC | CSVEDRGSTSYEQYF
TRBJ2-1 | NA | TRBD2 | TRBV2 | TGTGCCAGCAGTGAAACTAGCGGTTATTACAATGAGCAGTTCTTC | CASSETSGYYNEQFF
TRBJ1-2 | NA | TRBD1 | TRBV28 | TGTGCCAGCAGTTACCCGGGACAGGGTCCCCTCTATGGCTACACCTTC | CASSYPGQGPLYGYTF
TRBJ1-1 | few | NA | TRBV30 | TGTGCCTGGAGTGTACCACGGGTCCGAGGAAACACTGAAGCTTTCTTT | CAWSVPRVRGNTEAFF
TRBJ1-1 | NA | TRBD1 | TRBV3-1/TRBV3-2 | TGTGCCAGCAGCCGCCGGGGACAGGGCGGAGGGTCGAACACTGAAGCTTTCTTT | CASSRRGQGGGSNTEAFF
TRBJ1-2 | NA | TRBD1 | TRBV3-1/TRBV3-2 | TGTGCCAGCAGCCAAGAAGGGGGCGCGGACACCTTC | CASSQEGGADTF
TRBJ2-6 | NA | NA | TRBV7-9 | TGTGCCACCGGTGGGGAGATAGCCAACGTCCTGACTTTC | CATGGEIANVLTF
TRBJ2-1 | NA | TRBD1 | TRBV10-3 | TGTGCCATCAGCGACGACAGGGGAGGTGAGCAGTTCTTC | CAISDDRGGEQFF
TRBJ2-7 | NA | NA | TRBV4-3 | TGCGCCAGCAGCCCCCATGAGACAGGCTACTACGAGCAGTACTTC | CASSPHETGYYEQYF
TRBJ2-3 | NA | NA | TRBV6-2/TRBV6-3 | TGTGCCAGCAGTTCCCCCTCAGATACGCAGTATTTT | CASSSPSDTQYF
TRBJ2-3 | NA | NA | TRBV7-6 | TGTGCCAGCAGCCCAAGACGGGGAGATACGCAGTATTTT | CASSPRRGDTQYF
TRBJ1-2 | few | TRBD1 | TRBV4-1 | TGCGCCAGCAGCCCCGGACAGGGGGCAGGTTACGGCTACACCTTC | CASSPGQGAGYGYTF
TRBJ2-7 | NA | NA | TRBV3-1/TRBV3-2 | TGTGCCAGCAGCCAAGACCGTCGGGCCTACGAGCAGTACTTC | CASSQDRRAYEQYF
TRBJ1-2 | once | NA | TRBV4-1 | TGCGCCAGCAGCCAAACTCCTGTGGGGGGGGAGCGATCCTATGGCTACACCTTC | CASSQTPVGGERSYGYTF
TRBJ1-4 | NA | NA | TRBV5-4 | TGTGCCAGCAGCTCCGACCTACAGAATGAAAAACTGTTTTTT | CASSSDLQNEKLFF
TRBJ2-7 | NA | TRBD1 | TRBV30 | TGTGCCTCTGGGACAGGGGATTCCTACGAGCAGTACTTC | CASGTGDSYEQYF
TRBJ2-5 | NA | NA | TRBV12-3/TRBV12-4 | TGTGCCAGCAGTTTAGGGCTAGCGAGGACCCAGTACTTC | CASSLGLARTQYF
TRBJ1-5 | few | NA | TRBV2 | TGTGCCAGCAGTGAACGAGGGAGGGGCAATCAGCCCCAGCATTTT | CASSERGRGNQPQHF
TRBJ2-7 | NA | TRBD2 | TRBV4-3 | TGCGCCAGCAGCCAGCAACTAGCGGGATACTCCTCCTACGAGCAGTACTTC | CASSQQLAGYSSYEQYF
TRBJ1-2 | NA | TRBD1 | TRBV9 | TGTGCCAGCAGCGTAGGGGATCGGACAGGGGGCGCGCATGGCTACACCTTC | CASSVGDRTGGAHGYTF
TRBJ2-1 | NA | TRBD2 | TRBV5-1 | TGCGCCAGCAGCTCGGGCCCCAAGGGGACTAGCGGGGGGAATGAGCAGTTCTTC | CASSSGPKGTSGGNEQFF
TRBJ1-5 | NA | TRBD1 | TRBV2 | TGTGCCAGCTCCCGGGACAGACGGGATCAGCCCCAGCATTTT | CASSRDRRDQPQHF
TRBJ2-2 | NA | TRBD2 | TRBV7-9 | TGTGCCAGCAGCTTAAGGTATCTAGCGGAACACACCGGGGAGCTGTTTTTT | CASSLRYLAEHTGELFF
TRBJ1-4 | NA | TRBD1 | TRBV2 | TGTGCCAGCAGTGAGGCGACAGGGGGGGCGGCTAATGAAAAACTGTTTTTT | CASSEATGGAANEKLFF
TRBJ2-7 | NA | NA | TRBV18 | TGTGCCAGCTCACCCGGGACACTTACCTACGAGCAGTACTTC | CASSPGTLTYEQYF
TRBJ2-3 | NA | TRBD2 | TRBV19 | TGTGCCAGTAGTGGGACTAGCGGGAGCACAGATACGCAGTATTTT | CASSGTSGSTDTQYF
TRBJ2-7 | NA | NA | TRBV18 | TGTGCCAGCTCACCACAGGAGAGCTCCTACGAGCAGTACTTC | CASSPQESSYEQYF
TRBJ1-4 | once | NA | TRBV4-1 | TGCGCCAGCAGCCAACCCAGAACAGGTGCAACTAATGAAAAACTGTTTTTT | CASSQPRTGATNEKLFF
TRBJ2-7 | NA | NA | TRBV7-2 | TGTGCCAGCAGCTTAGGACAGATCAAGCAGTACTTC | CASSLGQIKQYF
TRBJ2-7 | once | TRBD1 | TRBV19 | TGTGCCAGTAGCCCTTTCGGACAGGGGGGGGCCTACGAGCAGTACTTC | CASSPFGQGGAYEQYF
TRBJ2-7 | NA | NA | TRBV10-1 | TGCGCCAGCAGGAAGGCGGGACGGTACGAGCAGTACTTC | CASRKAGRYEQYF
TRBJ2-2 | once | TRBD1 | TRBV19 | TGTGCCAGTAGTACCGGACAGGGCCGGGGGGAGCTGTTTTTT | CASSTGQGRGELFF
TRBJ2-3 | NA | TRBD1 | TRBV24-1 | TGTGCCACCAGTGACCCAGGACAGGGAACAGATACGCAGTATTTT | CATSDPGQGTDTQYF
TRBJ1-1 | NA | NA | TRBV5-4 | TGTGCCAGCAGCTTGGCCCAGGGATCCACTGAAGCTTTCTTT | CASSLAQGSTEAFF
TRBJ1-2 | NA | NA | TRBV2 | TGTGCCAGCGCCTCGGTTGGTGGCTACACCTTC | CASASVGGYTF
TRBJ1-1 | NA | NA | TRBV5-1 | TGCGCCAGCAGCCCCCGTAGGGAGGGCAACACTGAAGCTTTCTTT | CASSPRREGNTEAFF
TRBJ2-3 | once | NA | TRBV2 | TGTGCCAGCAGTGAGATGGGAGTTAGCACAGATACGCAGTATTTT | CASSEMGVSTDTQYF